Relative to its sample, the clone carrying this TCR beta chain is medium-sized. Its antigen is as yet unknown. The data belong to a study of spatial heterogeneity in lung cancer. TCRdb ran MiXCR on the 5' RACE reads and lists one entry per CDR3 protein. Among roughly 11,000 distinct CDR3 sequences listed, approximately 15% were seen once. Overall study findings and caveats: Tracking of tumor mutation counts was seen in expanded intratumoral alpha and beta TCR counts.

Time point in this sample: sample taken at primary tumor resection. This specimen consisted of lung tumor tissue, obtained at surgery. This receptor was obtained from a male donor with early-stage non-small cell lung cancer.

DNA of the CDR3: TGTGCCATCAGTGAGGGGACTAGCGGGCCCTTCGGGGACATTCAGTACTTC. It encodes CAISEGTSGPFGDIQYF. The chain is built from TRBV10-3 and TRBJ2-4, with TRBD2 identical over 12 bases. Germline V gene sequence: CDR1 ENHRY, CDR2 SYGVKD. CDR3 size: 17 residues. Trimming took 2 bases from V and 8 from J; bases not matched to a gene: 10.